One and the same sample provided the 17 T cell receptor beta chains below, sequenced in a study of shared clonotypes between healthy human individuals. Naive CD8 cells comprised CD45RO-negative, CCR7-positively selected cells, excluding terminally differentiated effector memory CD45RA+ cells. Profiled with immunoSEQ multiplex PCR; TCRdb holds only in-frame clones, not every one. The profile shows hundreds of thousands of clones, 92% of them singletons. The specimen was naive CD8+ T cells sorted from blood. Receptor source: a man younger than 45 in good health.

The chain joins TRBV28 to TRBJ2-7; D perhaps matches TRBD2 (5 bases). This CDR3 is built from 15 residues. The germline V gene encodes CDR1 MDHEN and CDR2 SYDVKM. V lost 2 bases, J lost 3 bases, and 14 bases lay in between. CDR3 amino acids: CASSLRTGGFYEQYF. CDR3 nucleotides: TGTGCCAGCAGTTTACGGACCGGAGGTTTCTACGAGCAGTACTTC.

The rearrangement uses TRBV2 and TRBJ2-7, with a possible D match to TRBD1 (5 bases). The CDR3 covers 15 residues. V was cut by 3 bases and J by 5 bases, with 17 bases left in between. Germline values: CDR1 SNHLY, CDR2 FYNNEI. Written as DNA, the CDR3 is TGTGCCAGCAGTGAGTTCAGGGTAGGGTCTGACGAGCAGTACTTC. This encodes CASSEFRVGSDEQYF. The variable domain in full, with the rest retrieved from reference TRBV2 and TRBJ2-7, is EPEVTQTPSHQVTQMGQEVILRCVPISNHLYFYWYRQILGQKVEFLVSFYNNEISEKSEIFDDQFSVERPDGSNFTLKIRSTKLEDSAMYFCASSEFRVGSDEQYFGPGTRLTVT.

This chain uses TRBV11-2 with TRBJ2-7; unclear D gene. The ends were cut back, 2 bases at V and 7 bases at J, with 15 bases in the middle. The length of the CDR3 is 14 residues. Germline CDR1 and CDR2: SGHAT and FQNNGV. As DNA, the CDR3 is TGTGCCAGCAGCTTACTAGAGCCGCCGGGTGAGCAGTACTTC. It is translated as CASSLLEPPGEQYF.

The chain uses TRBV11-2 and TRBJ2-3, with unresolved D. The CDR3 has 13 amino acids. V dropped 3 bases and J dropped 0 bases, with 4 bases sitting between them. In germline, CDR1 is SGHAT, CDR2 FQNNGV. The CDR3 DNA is TGTGCCAGCAGCTTGTATAGCACAGATACGCAGTATTTT. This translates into CASSLYSTDTQYF.

CDR3 DNA: TGTGCCAGCAGTTCTAGCGGGAGGGCCTTCGAGCAGTACTTC. It yields the protein CASSSSGRAFEQYF. This chain uses TRBV6-5 with TRBJ2-7; 12 nucleotides align to TRBD2. Germline V gene sequence: CDR1 MNHEY, CDR2 SVGAGI. J was trimmed by 6 bases and V by 4 bases; bases with no gene match: 4. The CDR3 sequence is 14 residues long.

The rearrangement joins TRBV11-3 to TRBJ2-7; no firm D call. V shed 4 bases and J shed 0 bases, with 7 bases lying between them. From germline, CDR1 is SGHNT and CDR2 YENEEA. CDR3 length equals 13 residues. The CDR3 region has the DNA TGTGCCAGCAGCTCGACAAACTCCTACGAGCAGTACTTC. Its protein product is CASSSTNSYEQYF.

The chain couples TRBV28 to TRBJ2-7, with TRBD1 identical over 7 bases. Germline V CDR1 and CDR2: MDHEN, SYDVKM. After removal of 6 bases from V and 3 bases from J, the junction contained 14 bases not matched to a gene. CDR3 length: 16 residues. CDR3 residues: CASSSLTGTELYEQYF. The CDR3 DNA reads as TGTGCCAGCAGCTCCTTAACCGGGACAGAGCTCTACGAGCAGTACTTC.

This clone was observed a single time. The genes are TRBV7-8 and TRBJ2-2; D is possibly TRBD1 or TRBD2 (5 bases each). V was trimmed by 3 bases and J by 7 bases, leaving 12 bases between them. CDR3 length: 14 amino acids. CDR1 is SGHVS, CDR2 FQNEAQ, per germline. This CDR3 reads CASSFRGLSGELFF. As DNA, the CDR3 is TGTGCCAGCAGCTTCCGGGGCCTAAGCGGGGAGCTGTTTTTT.

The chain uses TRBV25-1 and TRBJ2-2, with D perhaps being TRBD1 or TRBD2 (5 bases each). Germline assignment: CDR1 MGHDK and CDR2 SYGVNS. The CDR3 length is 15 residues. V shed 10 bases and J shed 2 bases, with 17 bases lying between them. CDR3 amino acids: CATRGTRGNTGELFF. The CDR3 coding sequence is TGTGCCACACGCGGAACCCGGGGCAACACCGGGGAGCTGTTTTTT.

Written as DNA, the CDR3 is TGTGCCAGCAGTACCCAACAGGGGCTCGCCTACGAGCAGTACTTC. Translation gives CASSTQQGLAYEQYF. This chain connects TRBV6-6 to TRBJ2-7; 7 nucleotides align to TRBD1. Germline V lookup: CDR1 MNHNY, CDR2 SVGAGI (reference sequence). The CDR3 is made up of 15 amino acids. The junction had 9 bases not matched to a gene; V was cut back by 5 bases and J by 2 bases.

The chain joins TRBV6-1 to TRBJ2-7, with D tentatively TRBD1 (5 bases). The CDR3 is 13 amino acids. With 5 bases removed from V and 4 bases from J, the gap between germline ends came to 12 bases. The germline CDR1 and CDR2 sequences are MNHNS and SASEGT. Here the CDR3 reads CASSTQQGYEQYF. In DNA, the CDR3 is TGTGCCAGCAGTACCCAGCAGGGATACGAGCAGTACTTC.

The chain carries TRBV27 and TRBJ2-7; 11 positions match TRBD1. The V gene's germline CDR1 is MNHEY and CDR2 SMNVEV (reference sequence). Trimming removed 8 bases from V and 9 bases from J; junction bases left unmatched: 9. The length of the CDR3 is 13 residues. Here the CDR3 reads CASGTGGLRAQYF. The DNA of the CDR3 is TGTGCCAGCGGGACAGGGGGGCTTAGGGCGCAGTACTTC.

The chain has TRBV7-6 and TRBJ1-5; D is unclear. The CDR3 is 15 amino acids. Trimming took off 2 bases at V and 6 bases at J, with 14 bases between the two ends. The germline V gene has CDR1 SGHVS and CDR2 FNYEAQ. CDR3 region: CASSLWMGLGQPQHF. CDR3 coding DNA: TGTGCCAGCAGCTTATGGATGGGGTTGGGTCAGCCCCAGCATTTT. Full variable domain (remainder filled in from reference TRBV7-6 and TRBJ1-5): GAGVSQSPRYKVTKRGQDVALRCDPISGHVSLYWYRQALGQGPEFLTYFNYEAQQDKSGLPNDRFSAERPEGSISTLTIQRTEQRDSAMYRCASSLWMGLGQPQHFGDGTRLSIL.

DNA of the CDR3: TGCGCCAGCAGCTTGGTGTCTGGGCTAGAGAGGCAGTACTTC. This gives the protein CASSLVSGLERQYF. The genes are TRBV5-1 and TRBJ2-7; no clear D gene. This CDR3 spans 14 amino acids. V dropped 0 bases and J dropped 9 bases, with 16 bases sitting between them. In germline, CDR1 is SGHRS, CDR2 YFSETQ.

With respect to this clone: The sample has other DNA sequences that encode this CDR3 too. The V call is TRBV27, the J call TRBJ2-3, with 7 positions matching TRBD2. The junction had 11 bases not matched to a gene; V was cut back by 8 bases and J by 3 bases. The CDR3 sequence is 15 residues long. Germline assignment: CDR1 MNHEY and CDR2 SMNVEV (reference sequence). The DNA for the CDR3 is TGTGCCAGCTCCCCTCGGGGAGGGCGGACAGATACGCAGTATTTT. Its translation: CASSPRGGRTDTQYF.

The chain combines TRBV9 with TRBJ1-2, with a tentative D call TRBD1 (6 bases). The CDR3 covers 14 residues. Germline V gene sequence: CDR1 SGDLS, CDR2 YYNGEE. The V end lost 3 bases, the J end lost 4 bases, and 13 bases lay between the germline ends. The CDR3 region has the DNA TGTGCCAGCAGCGCCTCGGGGGGGCCCTATGGCTACACCTTC. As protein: CASSASGGPYGYTF.

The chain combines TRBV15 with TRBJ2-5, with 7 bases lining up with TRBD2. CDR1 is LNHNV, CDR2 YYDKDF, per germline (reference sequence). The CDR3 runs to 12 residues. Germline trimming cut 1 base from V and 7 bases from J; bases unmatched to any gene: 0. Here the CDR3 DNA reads TGTGCCACCAGCAGAGCGGGGGGGACCCAGTACTTC. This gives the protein CATSRAGGTQYF.